These 13 T cell receptor beta chains originate from one sample sequenced in a study of tumor-infiltrating lymphocytes in primary liver carcinoma. Unsorted whole blood yielded blood RNA, and germline DNA was extracted as well. Synthesis of TCR beta cDNA was carried out from approximately 500 ng total RNA with a constant-region primer. Sequencing libraries for TCR beta derived from three nested multiplex PCR rounds that used slightly modified ARM-PCR. TRBV1-TRBV30 forward primers and a C-beta reverse primer were used in the first two PCR rounds, which each ran for approximately 11 cycles. Each CDR3 protein gets one entry after TCRdb re-called the multiplex PCR reads with MiXCR. The sample consists of 300,000 to 400,000 distinct CDR3 sequences, approximately 65% of them appearing once. Sequencing used peripheral blood. The receptors here all came from a man aged 35 to 55 with primary liver carcinoma and hepatitis B virus infection.

Points on this clonotype: The germline gene is not matched at one end of the junction; a read error may be the cause. V gene TRBV6-5 combines with J gene TRBJ2-6, with D possibly TRBD2 on 5 matching bases. The CDR3 covers 15 residues. CDR1 MNHEY and CDR2 SVGAGI come from the germline V gene. CDR3 sequence: CASSYSSPRANVMTF. CDR3 DNA: TGTGCCAGCAGTTACTCGTCTCCGAGGGCCAACGTCATGACTTTC.

The rearrangement uses TRBV12-3 or TRBV12-4 and TRBJ2-5; tentatively, D is TRBD2 (6 bases). CDR3 length: 12 residues. V lost 7 bases, J lost 9 bases, and 15 bases lay in between. The CDR3 here is CASKEGRSAQYF. CDR3 nucleotides: TGTGCCAGCAAGGAGGGGCGGTCGGCCCAGTACTTC.

This clonotype has only a few counts. The chain uses TRBV6-5 and TRBJ1-2, with unresolved D. Germline-derived CDR1 and CDR2 are MNHEY and SVGAGI. Trimming took off 6 bases at V and 9 bases at J, with 14 bases between the two ends. The CDR3 length is 12 residues. The CDR3 loop is CASRDLQGRYTF. CDR3 DNA: TGTGCCAGCAGAGACTTACAAGGACGCTACACCTTC.

This clonotype occurred a few times. The chain combines TRBV6-4 with TRBJ2-1; D uncertain. Trimming left V 2 bases short and J 8 bases short, with 19 bases between. Germline-derived CDR1 and CDR2 are MRHNA and SNTAGT. The CDR3 consists of 16 residues. As DNA, the CDR3 is TGTGCCAGCAGTGACGAAGGGATAGTGATTGACGATGAGCAGTTCTTC. Its protein is CASSDEGIVIDDEQFF.

Points on this clonotype: A much larger clonotype is one base distant, so this may be a read error. The CDR3 region has the DNA TGTGCCAGGAGTTACTCGAGGGGTCCTGAAGCTTTCTTT. Protein sequence: CARSYSRGPEAFF. The chain uses TRBV6-5 and TRBJ1-1; D might be TRBD1 (5 bases). CDR1 is MNHEY, CDR2 SVGAGI, per germline. The CDR3 loop spans 13 amino acids.

This clonotype has a count of ten or more. J is TRBJ1-3 and V is TRBV6-6; TRBD1 aligns across 8 bases. The V and J ends lost 7 bases and 3 bases, in that order; junction bases with no gene match: 8. Germline V gene lookup returns CDR1 MNHNY and CDR2 SVGAGI (reference sequence). The CDR3 loop spans 15 amino acids. CDR3: CASTSDRVLGNTIYF. CDR3 nucleotides: TGTGCCAGCACCTCGGACAGGGTGCTTGGAAACACCATATATTTT.

This clonotype was found a few times. The rearrangement links TRBV11-2 to TRBJ1-1, with D unclear. This CDR3 is built from 15 residues. Trimming cost V 0 bases and J 0 bases, with 8 bases left between them. From germline, CDR1 is SGHAT and CDR2 FQNNGV. CDR3 coding DNA: TGTGCCAGCAGCTTAGAAAGGACGGTGAACACTGAAGCTTTCTTT. It specifies CASSLERTVNTEAFF.

A note on this clonotype: A much more abundant neighbour one base away suggests this may be a read error. This chain links TRBV6-2 or TRBV6-3 with TRBJ1-4, with 7 bases fitting TRBD1. The germline gives CDR1 MNHEY, CDR2 SVGEGT. CDR3 length equals 17 residues. CDR3 bases: TGTGCCGGCAGTTACCCTCCCTGGGACAGCTTGAATGAAAAACTGTTTTTT. Its protein product is CAGSYPPWDSLNEKLFF.

This sequence joins TRBV25-1 and TRBJ1-2; 8 nucleotides match TRBD1. The CDR3 is 12 residues long. V dropped 5 bases and J dropped 14; count of bases not matched to a gene: 10. Germline V CDR1 and CDR2: MGHDK, SYGVNS. In DNA, the CDR3 is TGTGCCAGCAGTAACCTGGACAGGGCGGGGACCTTC. The encoded protein is CASSNLDRAGTF.

As for this clonotype: This could be a read error, since a much larger clone is one nucleotide away. The chain couples TRBV5-1 to TRBJ2-5; D is unclear. Germline CDR1 reads SGHRS; CDR2 reads YFSETQ. This CDR3 region has 14 residues. The CDR3 sequence: CASSLGTVQETEYF. In DNA form, the CDR3 reads TGCGCCAGCAGCTTGGGGACGGTCCAAGAGACCGAGTACTTC.

In this sample, this clonotype turned up a few times. A read error may be the cause here, since a much bigger clone is one base away. This chain connects TRBV6-2 or TRBV6-3 to TRBJ2-1; 11 positions match TRBD2. Germline V CDR1 and CDR2: MNHEY, SVGEGT. The CDR3 has 13 residues. V gave up 6 bases and J gave up 9 bases; unmatched junction bases: 4. The chain's CDR3 is CASSPSGRTEQFF. For the CDR3, the DNA is TGTGCCAGCAGCCCTAGCGGGAGGACTGAGCAGTTCTTC.

V gene TRBV4-3 combines with J gene TRBJ2-2, with 13 bases identical to TRBD2. From germline, CDR1 is LGHNA and CDR2 YSLEER. The CDR3 is 18 residues long. CDR3 in amino acids: CTGSQDRAGLAGTWGLFF. The DNA of the CDR3 is TGCACCGGCAGCCAAGATCGAGCGGGACTAGCGGGAACTTGGGGGCTGTTTTTT.

As for this clonotype: Given a much more abundant clone one base away, this may be a read error. The genes are TRBV29-1 and TRBJ2-1; D perhaps matches TRBD1 (6 bases). V shed 2 bases and J shed 7 bases, with 15 bases lying between them. CDR1 SQVTM and CDR2 ANQGSEA come from the germline V gene. The CDR3 runs to 14 residues. The CDR3 sequence is CSVELLGTPNEQFF. The CDR3 bases are TGCAGCGTTGAATTATTAGGGACACCGAATGAGCAGTTCTTC.